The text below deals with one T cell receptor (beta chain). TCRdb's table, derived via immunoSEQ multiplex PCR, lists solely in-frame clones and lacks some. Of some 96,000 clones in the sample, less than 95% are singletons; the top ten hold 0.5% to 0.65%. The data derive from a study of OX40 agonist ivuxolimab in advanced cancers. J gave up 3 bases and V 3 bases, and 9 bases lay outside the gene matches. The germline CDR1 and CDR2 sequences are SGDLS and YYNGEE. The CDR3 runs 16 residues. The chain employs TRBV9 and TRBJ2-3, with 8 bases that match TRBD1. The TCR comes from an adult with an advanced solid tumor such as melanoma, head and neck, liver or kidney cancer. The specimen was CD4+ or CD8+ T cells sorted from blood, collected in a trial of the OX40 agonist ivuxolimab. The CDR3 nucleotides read TGTGCCAGCAGCGGAAGGTCCAGGGGGCGGACAGATACGCAGTATTTT. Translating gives CASSGRSRGRTDTQYF.